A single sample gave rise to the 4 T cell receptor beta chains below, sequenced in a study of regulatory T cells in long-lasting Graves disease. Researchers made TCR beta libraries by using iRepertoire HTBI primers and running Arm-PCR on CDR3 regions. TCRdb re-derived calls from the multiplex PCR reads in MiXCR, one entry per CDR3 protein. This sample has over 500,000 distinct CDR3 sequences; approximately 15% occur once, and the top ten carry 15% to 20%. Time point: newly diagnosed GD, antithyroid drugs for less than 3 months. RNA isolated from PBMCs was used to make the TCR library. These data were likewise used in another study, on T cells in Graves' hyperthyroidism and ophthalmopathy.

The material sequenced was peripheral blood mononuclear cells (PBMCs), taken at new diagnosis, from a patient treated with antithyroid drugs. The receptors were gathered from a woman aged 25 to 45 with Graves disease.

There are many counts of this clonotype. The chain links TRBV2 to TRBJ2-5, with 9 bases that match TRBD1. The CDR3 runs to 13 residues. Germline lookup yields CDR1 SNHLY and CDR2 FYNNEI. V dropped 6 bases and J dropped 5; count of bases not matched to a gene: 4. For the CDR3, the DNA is TGTGCCAGCAGGGGGGACAGGGCCGAGACCCAGTACTTC. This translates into CASRGDRAETQYF. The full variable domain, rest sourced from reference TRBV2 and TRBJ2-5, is EPEVTQTPSHQVTQMGQEVILRCVPISNHLYFYWYRQILGQKVEFLVSFYNNEISEKSEIFDDQFSVERPDGSNFTLKIRSTKLEDSAMYFCASRGDRAETQYFGPGTRLLVL.

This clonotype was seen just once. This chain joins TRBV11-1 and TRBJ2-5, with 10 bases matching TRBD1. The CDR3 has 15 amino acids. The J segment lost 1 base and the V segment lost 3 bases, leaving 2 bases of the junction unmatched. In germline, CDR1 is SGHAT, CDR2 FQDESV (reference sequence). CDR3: CASSLGQGIQETQYF. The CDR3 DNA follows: TGTGCCAGCAGCTTGGGACAGGGGATCCAAGAGACCCAGTACTTC.

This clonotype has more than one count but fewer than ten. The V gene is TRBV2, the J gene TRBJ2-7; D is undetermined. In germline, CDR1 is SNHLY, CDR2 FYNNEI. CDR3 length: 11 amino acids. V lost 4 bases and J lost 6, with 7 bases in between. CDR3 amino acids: CASSAYFEQYF. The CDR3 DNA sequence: TGTGCCAGCAGTGCGTACTTCGAGCAGTACTTC.

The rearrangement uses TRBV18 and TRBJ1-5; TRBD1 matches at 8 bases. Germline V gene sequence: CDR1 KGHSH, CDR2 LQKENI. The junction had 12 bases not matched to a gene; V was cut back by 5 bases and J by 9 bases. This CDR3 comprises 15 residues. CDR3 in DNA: TGTGCCAGCTCATCGACAGGGGCGGATGGTCCGCCCCAGCATTTT. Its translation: CASSSTGADGPPQHF. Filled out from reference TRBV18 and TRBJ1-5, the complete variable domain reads NAGVMQNPRHLVRRRGQEARLRCSPMKGHSHVYWYRQLPEEGLKFMVYLQKENIIDESGMPKERFSAEFPKEGPSILRIQQVVRGDSAAYFCASSSTGADGPPQHFGDGTRLSIL.